The entry below gives a single TCR beta chain sequence along with its context. The data belong to a study of blood T cell repertoires in COVID-19. Sequencing used immunoSEQ multiplex PCR; TCRdb keeps in-frame clones, though not all of them. In the table there are fewer than 300,000 clones, roughly 91% of which are singletons. Trimming left V 7 bases short and J 1 base short, with 13 bases between. CDR3 length equals 14 residues. From germline, CDR1 is ENHRY and CDR2 SYGVKD. The sequence came from a woman aged 40 to 50 who had recovered from COVID-19. The V call is TRBV10-3, the J call TRBJ1-1; no clear D. Material: peripheral blood. The CDR3 is CAINPAGANTEAFF. The CDR3 DNA is TGTGCCATCAACCCGGCCGGAGCGAACACTGAAGCTTTCTTT.